This TCR beta chain was sequenced for a study of tumor and adjacent non-tumor tissue in lung cancer. Study at large: About 4.17 million productive TCRbeta reads were obtained per sample on average.

This clonotype has ten or more counts. The antigen is undetermined. The CDR3 spans 13 residues. Germline loops: CDR1 SQVTM, CDR2 ANQGSEA. V was shortened by 4 bases and J by 5 bases, with 12 bases between the two germline ends. RNA was extracted from bulk tissue without any cell sorting. Between August and November 2014, newly diagnosed, chemotherapy-naive lung cancer patients underwent thoracic surgery in China. Whole-study results and caveats: TCR diversity was significantly greater in tumor than normal lung tissue.

A modified ARM-PCR protocol with three rounds of nested PCR amplified TCRbeta. TCRdb reprocessed the multiplex PCR reads with MiXCR, giving one entry per CDR3 protein. This table has approximately 120,000 distinct CDR3 sequences, 66% appearing once. The chain recombines TRBV29-1 with TRBJ1-5, with no clear D. The sample comprised lung tumor tissue. The receptor's source is a man under 40 with non-small cell lung cancer. CDR3 in DNA: TGCAGCGTTGTTTGGGATGGGGATCAGCCCCAGCATTTT. Encoded protein: CSVVWDGDQPQHF. The full variable domain, rest sourced from reference TRBV29-1 and TRBJ1-5, is SAVISQKPSRDICQRGTSLTIQCQVDSQVTMMFWYRQQPGQSLTLIATANQGSEATYESGFVIDKFPISRPNLTFSTLTVSNMSPEDSSIYLCSVVWDGDQPQHFGDGTRLSIL.